The 16 T cell receptor beta chains reported below all come from one sample, sequenced in a study of T cells in localized non-small cell lung cancer. Assay used: immunoSEQ multiplex PCR; TCRdb lists only in-frame clones, some missing. The table lists tens of thousands of clones, approximately 83% of them singletons. The sample here was peripheral blood, taken before any cancer treatment. All receptors derive from a man between 40 and 70 years old with stage I lung adenocarcinoma.

The chain is built from TRBV9 and TRBJ2-5; D is possibly TRBD1 (6 bases). Trimming took off 0 bases at V and 4 bases at J, with 10 bases between the two ends. The CDR3 sequence is 14 residues long. Germline CDR1 is SGDLS and CDR2 is YYNGEE. The CDR3 DNA reads TGTGCCAGCAGCGTAGGTCCAGGGGCAGAGACCCAGTACTTC. This gives the protein CASSVGPGAETQYF. Full variable domain (missing parts from reference TRBV9 and TRBJ2-5): DSGVTQTPKHLITATGQRVTLRCSPRSGDLSVYWYQQSLDQGLQFLIQYYNGEERAKGNILERFSAQQFPDLHSELNLSSLELGDSALYFCASSVGPGAETQYFGPGTRLLVL.

The rearrangement links TRBV5-6 to TRBJ1-1, with 7 bases that match TRBD1. The CDR3 length is 15 residues. CDR1 and CDR2 (germline): SGHDT, YYEEEE. Losses at the gene ends were 4 bases for V and 5 bases for J; bases not matched to a gene: 11. The CDR3 nucleotides read TGTGCCAGCAGCCCACAGGACAGGTGGTGGACTGAAGCTTTCTTT. This sequence encodes CASSPQDRWWTEAFF.

The chain is built from TRBV27 and TRBJ1-1; the D is unclear. The ends were cut back, 2 bases at V and 0 bases at J, with 7 bases in the middle. There are 14 residues in the CDR3. Germline lookup yields CDR1 MNHEY and CDR2 SMNVEV (reference sequence). The CDR3 coding sequence is TGTGCCAGCAGTTTACGGCGGATGAACACTGAAGCTTTCTTT. Protein product: CASSLRRMNTEAFF.

The V call is TRBV5-4, the J call TRBJ1-2, with D possibly being TRBD1 (5 bases). The CDR3 extends over 13 amino acids. Trimming stripped 1 base from V and 7 bases from J, with 11 bases between. Germline V gene lookup returns CDR1 SGHNT and CDR2 YYREEE (reference sequence). CDR3 region: CASSLQLGAGYTF. Written as DNA, the CDR3 is TGTGCCAGCAGCTTGCAGCTTGGGGCTGGCTACACCTTC.

This clone was observed a single time. The chain links TRBV6-4 to TRBJ1-2; 7 bases match TRBD1. This CDR3 comprises 14 residues. V gave up 3 bases and J gave up 4 bases; unmatched junction bases: 5. CDR1 and CDR2 (germline): MRHNA, SNTAGT. The CDR3 nucleotides read TGTGCCAGCAGTGATTCCGCAGGGGGCTATGGCTACACCTTC. This encodes CASSDSAGGYGYTF.

The chain uses TRBV7-2 and TRBJ1-1; D uncertain. The CDR3 runs 14 residues. Germline V gene sequence: CDR1 SGHTA, CDR2 FQGNSA. V gave up 3 bases and J gave up 6 bases, with 14 bases separating them. CDR3 sequence (DNA): TGTGCCAGCAGCTTTCCTGGGCGACCCTCTGAAGCTTTCTTT. Encoded protein: CASSFPGRPSEAFF.

The chain carries TRBV21-1 and TRBJ2-2; no check of the table's D call, TRBD2, against the DNA was made. TRBV21-1 is noted as a pseudogene. This CDR3 has 18 residues. CDR3: CASSKVKSGDLDTGELFF. The DNA of the CDR3 is TGTGCCAGCAGCAAAGTAAAGTCGGGGGACTTGGACACCGGGGAGCTGTTTTTT.

V gene TRBV2 combines with J gene TRBJ1-5, with D unresolved. The CDR3 runs to 15 residues. Trimming removed 5 bases at V and 4 bases at J, with 15 bases between. Germline CDR1 reads SNHLY; CDR2 reads FYNNEI. CDR3 DNA: TGTGCCAGCAGTCCTGGGCTCGGGAGAAATCAGCCCCAGCATTTT. Translation: CASSPGLGRNQPQHF.

The gene calls are TRBV6-6 and TRBJ2-2; D is uncertain. The germline CDR1 and CDR2 sequences are MNHNY and SVGAGI (reference sequence). This CDR3 spans 14 amino acids. Trimming shortened V by 8 bases and J by 4 bases, and 14 bases separated the two germline ends. The CDR3 region has the DNA TGTGCCAGCCTGTCGTGGCAATCCACCGGGGAGCTGTTTTTT. Protein sequence: CASLSWQSTGELFF.

The chain employs TRBV11-2 and TRBJ1-5; the D is unclear. The germline V gene encodes CDR1 SGHAT and CDR2 FQNNGV. V lost 0 bases, J lost 9 bases, and 9 bases lay in between. CDR3 length: 13 residues. The CDR3 DNA reads as TGTGCCAGCAGCTTAGAGCCCGGAGGGCCCCAGCATTTT. Translating it yields CASSLEPGGPQHF. The full variable domain, completed using reference TRBV11-2 and TRBJ1-5, is EAGVAQSPRYKIIEKRQSVAFWCNPISGHATLYWYQQILGQGPKLLIQFQNNGVVDDSQLPKDRFSAERLKGVDSTLKIQPAKLEDSAVYLCASSLEPGGPQHFGDGTRLSIL.

This clone was counted once. The chain links TRBV10-3 to TRBJ2-7; 9 bases agree with TRBD2. V was pared by 0 bases and J by 7 bases, with 7 bases of the junction left unmatched. Germline V gene data show CDR1 as ENHRY and CDR2 as SYGVKD. The CDR3 has 15 amino acids. The CDR3 here is CAISESLAGMLEQYF. The CDR3 DNA is TGTGCCATCAGTGAGTCGCTAGCGGGGATGTTGGAGCAGTACTTC.

This chain's CDR3 is CASSTRRPTNEKLFF. The DNA for the CDR3 is TGTGCCAGCAGTACCCGACGGCCAACTAATGAAAAACTGTTTTTT. The rearrangement uses TRBV2 and TRBJ1-4; D gene ambiguous. The length of the CDR3 is 15 residues. Germline V gene lookup returns CDR1 SNHLY and CDR2 FYNNEI. V was pared by 5 bases and J by 0 bases, with 10 bases between.

The chain links TRBV5-4 to TRBJ2-7, with D hard to call. The V end lost 2 bases, the J end lost 2 bases, and 11 bases lay between the germline ends. The germline CDR1 and CDR2 sequences are SGHNT and YYREEE (reference sequence). The CDR3 sequence is 14 residues long. CDR3 sequence: CASSFSGPTYEQYF. CDR3 nucleotides: TGTGCCAGCAGCTTTTCGGGTCCTACCTACGAGCAGTACTTC.

This sequence joins TRBV14 and TRBJ2-1; TRBD2 matches 7 bases. This CDR3 is built from 15 residues. Germline values: CDR1 SGHDN, CDR2 FVKESK. V shed 3 bases, J shed 0 bases, and the junction held 2 bases outside the gene matches. The CDR3 DNA follows: TGTGCCAGCAGCCAGGTAGCGGGCTCCTACAATGAGCAGTTCTTC. Its translation is CASSQVAGSYNEQFF.

The rearrangement links TRBV7-2 to TRBJ2-7; a possible D gene is TRBD1 (5 bases). Looked up from germline, CDR1 is SGHTA and CDR2 is FQGNSA. V lost 1 base and J lost 0, with 13 bases in between. The CDR3 contains 16 residues. The chain's CDR3 is CASSLVSQGSSYEQYF. The CDR3 DNA reads TGTGCCAGCAGCTTAGTTTCGCAGGGAAGCTCCTACGAGCAGTACTTC.

On this clone itself: A read error may account for a junction end that differs from germline. This CDR3 is CASSRGTEAGRLF. The DNA of the CDR3 is TGTGCCAGTAGTAGGGGGACGGAAGCTGGCCGACTTTTC. The chain recombines TRBV19 with TRBJ2-7; D is possibly TRBD1 or TRBD2 (5 bases each). CDR1 is LNHDA, CDR2 SQIVND, per germline (reference sequence). The CDR3 totals 13 residues.